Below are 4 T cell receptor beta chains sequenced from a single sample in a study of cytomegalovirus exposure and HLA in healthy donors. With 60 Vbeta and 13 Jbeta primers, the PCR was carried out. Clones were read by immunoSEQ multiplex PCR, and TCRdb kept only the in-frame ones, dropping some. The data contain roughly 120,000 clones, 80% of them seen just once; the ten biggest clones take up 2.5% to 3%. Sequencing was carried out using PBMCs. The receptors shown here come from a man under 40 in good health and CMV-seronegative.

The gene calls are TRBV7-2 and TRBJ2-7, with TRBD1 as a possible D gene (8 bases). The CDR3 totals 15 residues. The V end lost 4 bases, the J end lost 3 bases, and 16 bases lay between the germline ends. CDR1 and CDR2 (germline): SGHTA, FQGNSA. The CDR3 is CASSWTGRGHYEQYF. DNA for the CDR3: TGTGCCAGCAGCTGGACAGGGCGGGGGCACTACGAGCAGTACTTC.

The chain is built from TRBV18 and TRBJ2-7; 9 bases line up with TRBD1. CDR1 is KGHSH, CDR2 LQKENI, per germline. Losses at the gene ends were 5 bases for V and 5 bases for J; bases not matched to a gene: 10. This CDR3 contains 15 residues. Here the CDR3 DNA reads TGTGCCAGCTCATCGCCGGGACAGGGAATTCACGAGCAGTACTTC. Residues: CASSSPGQGIHEQYF.

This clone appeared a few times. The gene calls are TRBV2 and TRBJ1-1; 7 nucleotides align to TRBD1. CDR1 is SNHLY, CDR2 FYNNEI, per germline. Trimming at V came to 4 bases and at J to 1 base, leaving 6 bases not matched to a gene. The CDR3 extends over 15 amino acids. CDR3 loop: CASSVLQGRNTEAFF. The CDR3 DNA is TGTGCCAGCAGTGTGTTACAGGGGAGGAACACTGAAGCTTTCTTT.

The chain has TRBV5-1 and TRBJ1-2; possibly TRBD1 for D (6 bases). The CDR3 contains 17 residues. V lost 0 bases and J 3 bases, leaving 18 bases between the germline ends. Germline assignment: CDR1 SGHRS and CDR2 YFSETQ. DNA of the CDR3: TGCGCCAGCAGCTTGGATTCTTCAGGGGCCGCGGACTATGGCTACACCTTC. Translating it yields CASSLDSSGAADYGYTF.